This T cell receptor (beta chain) was retrieved from a study of regulatory T cells in long-lasting Graves disease. With 8 bases clipped from V and 4 bases from J, the junction kept 7 bases outside the gene matches. The CDR3 is made up of 13 amino acids. Germline values: CDR1 MNHEY, CDR2 SMNVEV (reference sequence). Broader study findings: Thyroid tissue was not sampled; only peripheral blood was. There were preferences for TRBV28, TRBJ1-2 and TRBJ2-5 in persistent disease.

Construction of TCR beta libraries relied on iRepertoire HTBI primers and on Arm-PCR targeting CDR3 regions. One entry per CDR3 protein, called by TCRdb with MiXCR from the multiplex PCR reads. In the table there are about 540,000 distinct CDR3 sequences, about 13% of which are singletons. As for this clonotype: Its antigen remains unidentified.

Sample time point: newly diagnosed GD, antithyroid drugs for less than 3 months. Extracted PBMC RNA gave rise to the TCR library. It was by American Thyroid Association guidelines that Graves' disease was diagnosed. A further study also used this sample, focusing on T cells in Graves' hyperthyroidism and ophthalmopathy.

The specimen comprised peripheral blood mononuclear cells (PBMCs), sampled at new diagnosis, from a patient treated with antithyroid drugs. The gene calls are TRBV27 and TRBJ1-2, with 7 bases lining up with TRBD1. The clonotype was recovered from a man aged 25 to 45 with Graves disease. CDR3 DNA sequence: TGTGCCAGCCGGGGACAGCTGACCTATGGCTACACCTTC. Encoded protein: CASRGQLTYGYTF.